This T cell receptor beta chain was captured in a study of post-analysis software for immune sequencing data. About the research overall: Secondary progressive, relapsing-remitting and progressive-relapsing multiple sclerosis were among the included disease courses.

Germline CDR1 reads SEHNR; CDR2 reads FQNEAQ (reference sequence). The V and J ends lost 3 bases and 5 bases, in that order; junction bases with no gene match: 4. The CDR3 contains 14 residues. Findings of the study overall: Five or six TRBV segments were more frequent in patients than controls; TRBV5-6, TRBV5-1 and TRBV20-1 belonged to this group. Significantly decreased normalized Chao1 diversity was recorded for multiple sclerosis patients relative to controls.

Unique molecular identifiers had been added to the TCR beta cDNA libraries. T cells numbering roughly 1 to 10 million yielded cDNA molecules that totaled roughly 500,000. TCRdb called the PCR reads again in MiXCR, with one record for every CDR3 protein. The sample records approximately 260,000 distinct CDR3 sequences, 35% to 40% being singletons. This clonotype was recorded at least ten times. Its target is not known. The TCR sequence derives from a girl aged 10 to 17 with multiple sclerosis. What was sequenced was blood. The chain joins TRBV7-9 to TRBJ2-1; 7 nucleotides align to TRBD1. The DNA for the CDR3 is TGTGCCAGCAGCTTCCGGGACAGAGACAATGAGCAGTTCTTC. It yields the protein CASSFRDRDNEQFF.